In this sample, the clone carrying this T cell receptor beta chain turned up many times. Its antigen is still unknown. Investigators excluded patients with uncontrolled infection, other autoimmune disease, pregnancy or lactation. The PBMCs were taken from approximately 11 ml of fresh peripheral blood. This CDR3 spans 15 amino acids. Per the germline V gene, CDR1 is MDHEN and CDR2 is SYDVKM. V trimming: 5 bases; J trimming: 5 bases; junction bases outside the gene matches: 10. Amplification of TCR beta CDR3 regions used RNA as the template. RT-PCR in the first round (using the HTBI primer set) targeted the TCR CDR3. Via MiXCR, TCRdb re-called the multiplex PCR reads, giving one row per CDR3 protein. The table records about 400,000 distinct CDR3 sequences, about 15% of them present only once. These data come from a study of T cells in Graves' hyperthyroidism and ophthalmopathy. Study-wide results and limits: Ophthalmopathy was separated from stable hyperthyroidism by a 13 V-J model. Ophthalmopathy was model-predicted a median roughly 6.3 months pre-onset.

The TCR sequence derives from a woman under 40 with Graves' hyperthyroidism. This chain connects TRBV28 to TRBJ1-2; 8 nucleotides line up with TRBD1. The sequencing input was blood. The CDR3: CASSQPGTGGYGYTF. The CDR3 nucleotides are TGTGCCAGCAGTCAACCCGGGACAGGCGGGTATGGCTACACCTTC.